These T cell receptor beta chains were read from a single sample in a study of cytomegalovirus exposure and HLA in healthy donors. TCRdb's table, derived via immunoSEQ multiplex PCR, lists solely in-frame clones and lacks some. This sample has almost 90,000 clones, with around 84% found just once. The sequenced sample consisted of PBMCs. These receptors came from a man in his forties or fifties in good health and CMV-seropositive. Each CDR3 is given with its conserved first and last residue.

v_call	j_call	cdr3_aa
TRBV30	TRBJ1-1	CAATTGALNTEAFF
TRBV5-1	TRBJ2-7	CASSLLAGGAEQYF
TRBV2	TRBJ1-1	CASSESWEEAFF
TRBV4-2	TRBJ2-2	CASSQDQLAGARPGELFF
TRBV2	TRBJ2-7	CASSAGRYAYEQYF
TRBV18	TRBJ2-1	CASSPVPGTGRNEQFF
TRBV7-9	TRBJ2-1	CASSSGQSSSYNEQFF
TRBV9	TRBJ2-1	CASSAPLAGVYNEQFF
TRBV28	TRBJ2-1	CASRPALGQSEQFF
TRBV27	TRBJ1-1	CASSTPGQAMNTEAFF
TRBV19	TRBJ1-6	CASSGQERGTSSPLHF
TRBV18	TRBJ1-1	CASSAMNTEAFF
TRBV6-1	TRBJ2-6	CASSETGRGGVSGANVLTF
TRBV5-6	.	CASSLAGSSGDYEQYF
TRBV25-1	TRBJ1-4	CASSDSSGNANEKLFF
TRBV9	TRBJ2-7	CASSDGRLYEQYF
TRBV30	TRBJ1-6	CAWSRGQGQSPLHF
TRBV5-4	TRBJ2-1	CASSWTAPNEQFF
TRBV18	TRBJ2-1	CASSLTGNEQFF
TRBV10-2	TRBJ2-7	CASRLLAGYYEQYF
TRBV21-1	TRBJ2-7	CAIKRPGFQEQYF
TRBV18	TRBJ1-2	CASSRTGNYGYTF